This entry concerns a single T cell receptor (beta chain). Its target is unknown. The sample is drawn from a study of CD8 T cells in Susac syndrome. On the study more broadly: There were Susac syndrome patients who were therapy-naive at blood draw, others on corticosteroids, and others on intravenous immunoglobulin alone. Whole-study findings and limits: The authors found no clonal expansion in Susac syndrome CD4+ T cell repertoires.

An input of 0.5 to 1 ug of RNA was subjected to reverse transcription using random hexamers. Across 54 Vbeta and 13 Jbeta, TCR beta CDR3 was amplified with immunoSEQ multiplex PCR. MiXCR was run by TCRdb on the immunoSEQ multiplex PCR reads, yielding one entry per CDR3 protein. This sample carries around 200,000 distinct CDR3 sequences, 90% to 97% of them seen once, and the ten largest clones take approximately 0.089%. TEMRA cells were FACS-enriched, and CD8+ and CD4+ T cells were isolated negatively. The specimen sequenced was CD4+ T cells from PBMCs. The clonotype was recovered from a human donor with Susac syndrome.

The CDR3 region has the DNA TGTGCCACCAGCAGAGCGGGACAGGGGGCTGGAAACACCATATATTTT. It translates to CATSRAGQGAGNTIYF. V and J are TRBV15 and TRBJ1-3; 11 nucleotides line up with TRBD1. This CDR3 is built from 16 residues. CDR1 and CDR2 from the germline V gene are LNHNV and YYDKDF (reference sequence). V gave up 1 base and J gave up 2 bases; unmatched junction bases: 1.